This T cell receptor beta chain was identified during a study of OX40 agonist ivuxolimab in advanced cancers. In the study overall: Ivuxolimab is a fully human IgG2 antibody that activates OX40 (CD134). Partial responses occurred in three patients (one hepatocellular carcinoma, two cutaneous melanoma). Ivuxolimab was administered intravenously to patients at 0.01 to 10 mg/kg every 2 weeks. Overall study results and limits: Not determined was the antigen specificity of the expanded peripheral T cells.

CDR1 MNHEY and CDR2 SMNVEV come from the germline V gene (reference sequence). CDR3 length: 14 residues. Data came from immunoSEQ multiplex PCR; TCRdb stores just in-frame clones and leaves some out. The sample lists 32,000 or so clones; roughly 80% were seen once. Of note for this clone: Its antigen remains unidentified.

The TCR was taken from an adult with an advanced solid tumor such as melanoma, head and neck, liver or kidney cancer. Material: CD4+ or CD8+ T cells sorted from blood, obtained in a trial of the OX40 agonist ivuxolimab. This sequence joins TRBV27 and TRBJ2-5, with D possibly TRBD2 on 5 matching bases. The J call may be in error: the DNA end matches TRBJ2-7 better. As DNA, the CDR3 is TGTGCCAGCAGTTGGAGCGGTCTCTCCTACGAGCAGTACTTC. Protein sequence: CASSWSGLSYEQYF.